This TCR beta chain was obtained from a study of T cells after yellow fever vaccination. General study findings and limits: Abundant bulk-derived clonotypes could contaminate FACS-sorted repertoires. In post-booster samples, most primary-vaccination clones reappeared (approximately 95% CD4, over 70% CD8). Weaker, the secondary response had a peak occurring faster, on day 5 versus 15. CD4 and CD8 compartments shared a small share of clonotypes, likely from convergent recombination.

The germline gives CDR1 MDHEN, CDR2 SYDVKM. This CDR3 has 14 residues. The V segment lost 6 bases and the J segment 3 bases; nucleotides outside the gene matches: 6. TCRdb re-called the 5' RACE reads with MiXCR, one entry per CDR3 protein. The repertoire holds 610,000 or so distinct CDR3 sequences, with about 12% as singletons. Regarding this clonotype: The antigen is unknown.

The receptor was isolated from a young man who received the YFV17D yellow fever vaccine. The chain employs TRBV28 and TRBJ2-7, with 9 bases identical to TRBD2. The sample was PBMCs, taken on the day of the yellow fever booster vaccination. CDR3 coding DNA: TGTGCCAGCAGCTATAGCGGGAGTCTCTACGAGCAGTACTTC. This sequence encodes CASSYSGSLYEQYF. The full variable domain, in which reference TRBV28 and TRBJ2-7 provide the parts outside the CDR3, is DVKVTQSSRYLVKRTGEKVFLECVQDMDHENMFWYRQDPGLGLRLIYFSYDVKMKEKGDIPEGYSVSREKKERFSLILESASTNQTSMYLCASSYSGSLYEQYFGPGTRLTVT.